This T cell receptor (beta chain) was sequenced during a study of control samples from healthy donors and cancer patients. The CDR3 is made up of 16 amino acids. V gave up 4 bases and J gave up 5 bases; unmatched junction bases: 11. CDR1 is SGDLS and CDR2 is YYNGEE in the germline V gene. Sequencing used immunoSEQ multiplex PCR; TCRdb keeps in-frame clones, though not all of them. Of 130,000 or so clones listed, around 90% were seen once; the top ten hold less than 40%. The source is a man between 50 and 59 years old in good health. The rearrangement links TRBV9 to TRBJ2-1; TRBD2 matches 8 bases. The sequencing input was blood. CDR3 residues: CASSPIPAGGHNEQFF. The CDR3, as DNA: TGTGCCAGCAGCCCTATCCCGGCGGGGGGTCACAATGAGCAGTTCTTC.